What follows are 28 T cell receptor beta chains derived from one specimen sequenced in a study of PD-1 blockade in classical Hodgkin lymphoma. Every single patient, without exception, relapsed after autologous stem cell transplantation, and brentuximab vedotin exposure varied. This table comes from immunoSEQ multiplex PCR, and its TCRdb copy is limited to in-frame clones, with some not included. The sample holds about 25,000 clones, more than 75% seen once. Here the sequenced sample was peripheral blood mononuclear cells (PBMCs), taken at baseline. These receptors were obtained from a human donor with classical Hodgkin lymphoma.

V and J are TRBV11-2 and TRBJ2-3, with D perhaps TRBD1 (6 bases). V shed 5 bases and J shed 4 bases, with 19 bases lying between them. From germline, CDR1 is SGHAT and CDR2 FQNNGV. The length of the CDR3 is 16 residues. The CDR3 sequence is CASSPDLNRDSDTQYF. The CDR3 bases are TGTGCCAGCAGCCCAGACCTCAACAGGGATTCAGATACGCAGTATTTT.

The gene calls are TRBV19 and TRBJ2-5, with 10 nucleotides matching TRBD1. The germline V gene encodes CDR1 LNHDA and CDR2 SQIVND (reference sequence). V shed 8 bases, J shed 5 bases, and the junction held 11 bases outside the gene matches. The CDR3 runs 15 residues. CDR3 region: CASQPGTGVGETQYF. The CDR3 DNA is TGTGCCAGTCAACCCGGGACAGGGGTGGGCGAGACCCAGTACTTC.

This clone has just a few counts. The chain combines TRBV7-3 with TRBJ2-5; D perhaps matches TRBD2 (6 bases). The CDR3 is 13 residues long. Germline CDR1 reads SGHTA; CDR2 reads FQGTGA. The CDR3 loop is CVGGVGRQETQYF. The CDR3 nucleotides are TGTGTGGGAGGTGTGGGTCGCCAAGAGACCCAGTACTTC.

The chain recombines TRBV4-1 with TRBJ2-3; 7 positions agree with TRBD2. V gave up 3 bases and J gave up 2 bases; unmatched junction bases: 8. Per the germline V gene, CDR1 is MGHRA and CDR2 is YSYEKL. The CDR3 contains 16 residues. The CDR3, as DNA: TGCGCCAGCAGCCATGCGAGCGGGGTGCTCACAGATACGCAGTATTTT. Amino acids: CASSHASGVLTDTQYF.

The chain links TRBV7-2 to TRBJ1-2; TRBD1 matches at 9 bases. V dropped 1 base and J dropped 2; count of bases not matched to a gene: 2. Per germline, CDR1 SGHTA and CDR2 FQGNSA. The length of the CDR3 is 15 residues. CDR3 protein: CASSLVGQGNYGYTF. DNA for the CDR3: TGTGCCAGCAGCTTAGTTGGACAGGGGAACTATGGCTACACCTTC.

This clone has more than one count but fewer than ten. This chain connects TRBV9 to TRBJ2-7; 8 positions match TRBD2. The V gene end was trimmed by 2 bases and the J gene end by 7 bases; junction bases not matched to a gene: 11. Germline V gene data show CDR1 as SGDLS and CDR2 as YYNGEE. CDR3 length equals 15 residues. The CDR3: CASSVHSGAPTEQYF. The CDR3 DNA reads TGTGCCAGCAGCGTCCATAGCGGGGCCCCTACGGAGCAGTACTTC.

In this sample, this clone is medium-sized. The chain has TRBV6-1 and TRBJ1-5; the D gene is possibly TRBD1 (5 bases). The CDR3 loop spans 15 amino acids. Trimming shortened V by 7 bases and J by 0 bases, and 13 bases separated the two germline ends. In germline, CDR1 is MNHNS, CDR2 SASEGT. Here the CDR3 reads CASTSGYNSNQPQHF. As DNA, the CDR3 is TGTGCCAGCACCTCAGGGTATAATAGCAATCAGCCCCAGCATTTT.

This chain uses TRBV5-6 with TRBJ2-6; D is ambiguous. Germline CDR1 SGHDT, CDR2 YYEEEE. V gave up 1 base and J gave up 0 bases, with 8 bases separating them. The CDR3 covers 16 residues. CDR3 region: CASSLRRNSGANVLTF. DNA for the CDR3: TGTGCCAGCAGCTTGAGGAGAAACTCTGGGGCCAACGTCCTGACTTTC.

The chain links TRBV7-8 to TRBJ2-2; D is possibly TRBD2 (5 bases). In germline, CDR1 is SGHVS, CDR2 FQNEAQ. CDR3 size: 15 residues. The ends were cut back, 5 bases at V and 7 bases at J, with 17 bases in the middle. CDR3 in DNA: TGTGCCAGCAGCCGCCGCGTGGAGGCGGGCGGGGAGCTGTTTTTT. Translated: CASSRRVEAGGELFF.

In DNA form, the CDR3 reads TGTGCCAGTAGTATAACCGGTGAGGTCTTGAACACTGAAGCTTTCTTT. Its protein is CASSITGEVLNTEAFF. J is TRBJ1-1 and V is TRBV19, with D unresolved. V was cut by 2 bases and J by 0 bases, with 13 bases left in between. This CDR3 region has 16 residues. CDR1 and CDR2 (germline): LNHDA, SQIVND (reference sequence).

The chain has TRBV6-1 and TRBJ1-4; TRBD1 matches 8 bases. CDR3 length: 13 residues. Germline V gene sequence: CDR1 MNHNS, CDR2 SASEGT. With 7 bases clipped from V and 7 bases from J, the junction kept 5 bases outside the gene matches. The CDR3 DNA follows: TGTGCCAGCACCCGGACAGGGATTGAAAAACTGTTTTTT. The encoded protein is CASTRTGIEKLFF.

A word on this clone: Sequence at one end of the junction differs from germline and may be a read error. The DNA of the CDR3 is TGCGCCAGCAGGTTGGCAGGGAAAGCCCACGAGCAGTACTTC. Its protein product is CASRLAGKAHEQYF. This rearrangement joins TRBV5-1 to TRBJ2-7; the D gene is possibly TRBD1 (5 bases). The CDR3 sequence is 14 residues long. Germline values: CDR1 SGHRS, CDR2 YFSETQ.

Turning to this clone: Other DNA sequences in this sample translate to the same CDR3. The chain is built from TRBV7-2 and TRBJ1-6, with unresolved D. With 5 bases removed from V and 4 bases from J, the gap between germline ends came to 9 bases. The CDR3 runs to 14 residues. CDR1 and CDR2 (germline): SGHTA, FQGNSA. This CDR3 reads CASSLGPYNSPLHF. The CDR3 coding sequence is TGTGCCAGCAGCCTGGGCCCATATAATTCACCCCTCCACTTT. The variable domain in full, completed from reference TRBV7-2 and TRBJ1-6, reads GAGVSQSPSNKVTEKGKDVELRCDPISGHTALYWYRQSLGQGLEFLIYFQGNSAPDKSGLPSDRFSAERTGGSVSTLTIQRTQQEDSAVYLCASSLGPYNSPLHFGNGTRLTVT.

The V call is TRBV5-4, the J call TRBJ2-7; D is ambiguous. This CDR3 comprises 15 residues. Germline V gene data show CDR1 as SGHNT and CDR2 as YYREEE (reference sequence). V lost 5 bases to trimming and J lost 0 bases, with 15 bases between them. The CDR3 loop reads CASRDQETASYEQYF. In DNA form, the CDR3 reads TGTGCCAGCAGAGACCAAGAAACAGCCTCCTACGAGCAGTACTTC.

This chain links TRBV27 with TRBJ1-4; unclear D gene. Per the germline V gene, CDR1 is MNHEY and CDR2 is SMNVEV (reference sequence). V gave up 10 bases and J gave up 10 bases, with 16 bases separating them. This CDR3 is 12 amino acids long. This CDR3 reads CATVSRSGKLFF. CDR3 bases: TGTGCCACCGTGTCTCGGTCGGGAAAACTGTTTTTT.

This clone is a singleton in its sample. The CDR3: CASSKSCLARISSYEQYF. For the CDR3, the DNA is TGTGCCAGCAGCAAATCCTGCCTAGCGCGCATTTCTTCCTACGAGCAGTACTTC. The rearrangement uses TRBV21-1 and TRBJ2-7; TRBD2 reflects the table's D call only, with no check against the DNA. TRBV21-1 is assigned pseudogene status. The CDR3 sequence is 18 residues long.

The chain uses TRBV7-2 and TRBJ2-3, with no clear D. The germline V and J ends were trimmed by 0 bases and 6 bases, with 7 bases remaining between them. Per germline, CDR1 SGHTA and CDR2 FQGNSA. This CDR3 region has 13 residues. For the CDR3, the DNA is TGTGCCAGCAGCTTAGCGGGGAAGGATACGCAGTATTTT. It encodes CASSLAGKDTQYF.

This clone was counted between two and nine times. The CDR3 region is CASSLQANTEAFF. CDR3 bases: TGTGCCAGTAGTTTACAGGCGAACACTGAAGCTTTCTTT. The rearrangement uses TRBV19 and TRBJ1-1, with D tentatively TRBD1 (5 bases). Germline CDR1 LNHDA, CDR2 SQIVND (reference sequence). Trimming removed 5 bases at V and 1 base at J, with 8 bases between. The CDR3 runs 13 residues.

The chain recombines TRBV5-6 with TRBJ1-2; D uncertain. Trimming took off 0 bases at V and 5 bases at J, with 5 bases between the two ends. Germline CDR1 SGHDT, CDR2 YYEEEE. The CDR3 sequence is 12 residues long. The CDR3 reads CASSLGGYGYTF. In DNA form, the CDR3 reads TGTGCCAGCAGCTTGGGAGGGTATGGCTACACCTTC.

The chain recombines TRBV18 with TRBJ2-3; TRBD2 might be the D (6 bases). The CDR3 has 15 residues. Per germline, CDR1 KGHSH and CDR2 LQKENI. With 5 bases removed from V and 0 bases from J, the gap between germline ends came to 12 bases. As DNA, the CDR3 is TGTGCCAGCTCATCTCAAGGGACTAGCACAGATACGCAGTATTTT. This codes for CASSSQGTSTDTQYF.

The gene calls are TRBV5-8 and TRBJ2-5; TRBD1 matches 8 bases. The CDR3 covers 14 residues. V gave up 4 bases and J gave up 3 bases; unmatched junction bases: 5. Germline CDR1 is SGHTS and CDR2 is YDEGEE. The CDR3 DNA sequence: TGTGCCAGCAGCACAGGGGGGCTGGAAGAGACCCAGTACTTC. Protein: CASSTGGLEETQYF. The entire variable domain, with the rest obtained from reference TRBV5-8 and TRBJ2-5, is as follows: EAGVTQSPTHLIKTRGQQATLRCSPISGHTSVYWYQQALGLGLQFLLWYDEGEERNRGNFPPRFSGRQFPNYSSELNVNALELEDSALYLCASSTGGLEETQYFGPGTRLLVL.

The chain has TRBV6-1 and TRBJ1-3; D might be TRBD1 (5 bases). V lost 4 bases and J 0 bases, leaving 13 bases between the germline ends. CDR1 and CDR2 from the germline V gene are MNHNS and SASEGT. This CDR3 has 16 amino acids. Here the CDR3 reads CASSVLQGSSGNTIYF. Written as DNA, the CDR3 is TGTGCCAGCAGTGTCCTTCAGGGAAGCTCTGGAAACACCATATATTTT.

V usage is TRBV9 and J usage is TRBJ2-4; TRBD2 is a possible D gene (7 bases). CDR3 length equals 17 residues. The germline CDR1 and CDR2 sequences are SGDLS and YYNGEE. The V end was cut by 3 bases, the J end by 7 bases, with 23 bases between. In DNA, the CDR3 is TGTGCCAGCAGCGCCGATCCCGCCGGGGGGCTTAGGAACATTCAGTACTTC. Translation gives CASSADPAGGLRNIQYF.

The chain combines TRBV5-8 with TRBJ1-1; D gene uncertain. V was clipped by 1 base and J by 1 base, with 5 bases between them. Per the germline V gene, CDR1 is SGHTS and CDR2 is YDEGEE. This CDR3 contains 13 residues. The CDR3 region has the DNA TGTGCCAGCAGCTTGATGGGGAACACTGAAGCTTTCTTT. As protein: CASSLMGNTEAFF. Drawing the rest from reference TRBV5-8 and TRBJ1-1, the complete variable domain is EAGVTQSPTHLIKTRGQQATLRCSPISGHTSVYWYQQALGLGLQFLLWYDEGEERNRGNFPPRFSGRQFPNYSSELNVNALELEDSALYLCASSLMGNTEAFFGQGTRLTVV.

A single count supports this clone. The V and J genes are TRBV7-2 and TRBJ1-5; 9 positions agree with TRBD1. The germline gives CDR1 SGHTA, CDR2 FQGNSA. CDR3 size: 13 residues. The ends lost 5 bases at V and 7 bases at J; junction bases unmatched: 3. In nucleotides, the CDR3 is TGTGCCAGCAGCCCAGGACAGGGGCAGCCCCAGCATTTT. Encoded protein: CASSPGQGQPQHF.

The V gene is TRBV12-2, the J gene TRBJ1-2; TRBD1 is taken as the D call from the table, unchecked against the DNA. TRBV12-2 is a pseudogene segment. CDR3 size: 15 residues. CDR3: CASRSRRQGNYGYTF. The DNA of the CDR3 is TGTGCAAGTCGCTCGAGGAGACAGGGAAACTATGGCTACACCTTC.

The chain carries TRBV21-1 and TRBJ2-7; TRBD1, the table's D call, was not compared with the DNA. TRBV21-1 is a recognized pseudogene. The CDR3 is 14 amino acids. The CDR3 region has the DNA TGTGCCAGCAGCAAGGTACAGGGGACCTACGAGCAGTACTTC. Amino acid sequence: CASSKVQGTYEQYF.

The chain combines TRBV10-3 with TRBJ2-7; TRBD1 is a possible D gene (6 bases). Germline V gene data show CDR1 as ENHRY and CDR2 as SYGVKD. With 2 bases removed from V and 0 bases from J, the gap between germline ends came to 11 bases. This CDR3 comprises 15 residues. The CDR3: CAISEPQGSSYEQYF. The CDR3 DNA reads TGTGCCATCAGTGAGCCTCAGGGGAGCTCCTACGAGCAGTACTTC.